The clone carrying this TCR beta chain was seen a few times. The target antigen is unknown. The data originate from a study of response to subunit inactivated influenza vaccine. The study, taken as a whole, reports: Each seasonal influenza vaccination recruits few new T cells, the authors suggested.

TCRdb used MiXCR to reprocess the RT-PCR reads, holding one entry per CDR3 protein. Of about 530,000 distinct CDR3 sequences in the sample, roughly 10% are singletons; the top ten hold 9.5% to 13%. The J segment lost 3 bases and the V segment lost 4 bases, leaving 8 bases of the junction unmatched. Germline CDR1 reads SGHTA; CDR2 reads FQGNSA. The length of the CDR3 is 15 residues. This sequence was found in a man aged 50 or older who received an inactivated influenza vaccine. This specimen consisted of PBMCs from blood, obtained on the day of vaccination. V gene TRBV7-2 combines with J gene TRBJ2-5; 7 bases are a match to TRBD1. The CDR3 reads CASSWNRGSKETQYF. CDR3 sequence (DNA): TGTGCCAGCAGCTGGAACAGGGGCTCGAAAGAGACCCAGTACTTC.